The text below deals with one T cell receptor (beta chain). The record originates from a study of blood T cell repertoires in COVID-19. J gave up 3 bases and V 3 bases, and 4 bases lay outside the gene matches. The CDR3 totals 16 residues. Germline lookup yields CDR1 GTSNPN and CDR2 SVGIG (reference sequence). Clones were sequenced by immunoSEQ multiplex PCR, and TCRdb holds only the in-frame ones, with some missing. The table shows 250,000 to 300,000 clones, with roughly 87% occurring only once. The TCR comes from a woman aged 50 to 60 who had recovered from COVID-19. J is TRBJ2-3 and V is TRBV30; 15 positions agree with TRBD2. The sequencing sample was made of peripheral blood. CDR3 coding DNA: TGTGCCTGGAGCCTTGGGACTAGCGGGGGGACAGATACGCAGTATTTT. This translates into CAWSLGTSGGTDTQYF.